These T cell receptor beta chains were read from a single sample in a study of tumor-infiltrating lymphocytes in localized non-small cell lung cancer. This table comes from immunoSEQ multiplex PCR, and its TCRdb copy is limited to in-frame clones, with some not included. The sample has approximately 5,100 clones, about 81% seen once. Sequencing was carried out using lung tumor tissue. These receptor sequences come from a human donor with non-small cell lung cancer. The CDR3 runs from the conserved cysteine through the conserved F or W. Fields, in order: CDR3 protein, D gene, J gene, V gene. The D gene is left open where the match is weak.

CDR3aa: CAWSHRRSNNSPLHF
d_gene: -
j_gene: TRBJ1-6
v_gene: TRBV30

CDR3aa: CASSPPGGTARKFF
d_gene: -
j_gene: TRBJ2-1
v_gene: TRBV18

CDR3aa: CASSRSPDRVESYTF
d_gene: TRBD1
j_gene: TRBJ1-2
v_gene: TRBV6-5

CDR3aa: CASSSLAGGTGELFF
d_gene: TRBD2
j_gene: TRBJ2-2
v_gene: TRBV7-4

CDR3aa: CASSYSPSRNTQYF
d_gene: -
j_gene: TRBJ2-3
v_gene: TRBV6-5

CDR3aa: CASSLGVLPHNEKLFF
d_gene: -
j_gene: TRBJ1-4
v_gene: TRBV5-4

CDR3aa: CASSQEWGTGGSFQPQHF
d_gene: -
j_gene: TRBJ1-5
v_gene: TRBV4-2

CDR3aa: CASSRGQVNTEAFF
d_gene: TRBD1
j_gene: TRBJ1-1
v_gene: TRBV5-1

CDR3aa: CATSRGGAVINEQFF
d_gene: -
j_gene: TRBJ2-1
v_gene: TRBV27

CDR3aa: CASSSPRGLAGDNEQYF
d_gene: TRBD2
j_gene: TRBJ2-7
v_gene: TRBV27

CDR3aa: CASSFRVTNEKLFF
d_gene: -
j_gene: TRBJ1-4
v_gene: TRBV27

CDR3aa: CASRENSNQPQHF
d_gene: -
j_gene: TRBJ1-5
v_gene: TRBV6-1

CDR3aa: CASSPLSLAVQTKFF
d_gene: TRBD2
j_gene: TRBJ2-1
v_gene: TRBV14

CDR3aa: CASSRLAGTTDTQYF
d_gene: TRBD2
j_gene: TRBJ2-3
v_gene: TRBV6-5

CDR3aa: CASSLTGGEGYTF
d_gene: TRBD1
j_gene: TRBJ1-2
v_gene: TRBV2

CDR3aa: CASSFNTGEAFF
d_gene: -
j_gene: TRBJ1-1
v_gene: TRBV6-5

CDR3aa: CASSWGKWTQYF
d_gene: -
j_gene: TRBJ2-5
v_gene: TRBV5-6

CDR3aa: CASSERTSGNTIYF
d_gene: -
j_gene: TRBJ1-3
v_gene: TRBV6-1

CDR3aa: CASSYANTEAFF
d_gene: -
j_gene: TRBJ1-1
v_gene: TRBV7-9

CDR3aa: CASTSDTSGNTIYF
d_gene: -
j_gene: TRBJ1-3
v_gene: TRBV28

CDR3aa: CASSDPGQGALTYEQYF
d_gene: TRBD1
j_gene: TRBJ2-7
v_gene: TRBV2

CDR3aa: CATKRWGTTGELFF
d_gene: -
j_gene: TRBJ2-2
v_gene: TRBV19

CDR3aa: CASSQSTGNQPQHF
d_gene: -
j_gene: TRBJ1-5
v_gene: TRBV16

CDR3aa: CASGEPYEQYF
d_gene: -
j_gene: TRBJ2-7
v_gene: TRBV7-8

CDR3aa: CASSLGTFNEQYF
d_gene: -
j_gene: TRBJ2-7
v_gene: TRBV13

CDR3aa: CASSDLWEQYF
d_gene: -
j_gene: TRBJ2-7
v_gene: TRBV2

CDR3aa: CSVAGGSLEQYF
d_gene: TRBD2
j_gene: TRBJ2-7
v_gene: TRBV29-1

CDR3aa: CASSLALTGGVGKTQYF
d_gene: TRBD1
j_gene: TRBJ2-5
v_gene: TRBV5-1

CDR3aa: CASSLGAHYEQYF
d_gene: -
j_gene: TRBJ2-7
v_gene: TRBV5-5

CDR3aa: CASSSRAGPREDEQYF
d_gene: TRBD2
j_gene: TRBJ2-7
v_gene: TRBV6-6

CDR3aa: CASSPPTGVKSGELFF
d_gene: TRBD1
j_gene: TRBJ2-2
v_gene: TRBV5-1

CDR3aa: CAWSVKGSGAFF
d_gene: -
j_gene: TRBJ1-1
v_gene: TRBV30

CDR3aa: CASRTGREETQYF
d_gene: TRBD1
j_gene: TRBJ2-5
v_gene: TRBV5-1

CDR3aa: CASSGGTGGFYGYTF
d_gene: TRBD1
j_gene: TRBJ1-2
v_gene: TRBV6-1